This TCR beta chain was obtained from a study of shared clonotypes between healthy human individuals. Turning to the study itself: Researchers assigned three CD4 naive, three CD4 memory, two CD8 naive and one CD8 memory plate to each donor.

V shed 2 bases and J shed 4 bases, with 2 bases lying between them. Per germline, CDR1 SEHNR and CDR2 FQNEAQ (reference sequence). The CDR3 length is 11 residues. In the original workflow: Filtering differed for immunoSEQ, which gave only junction sequences without quality scores. Assay used: immunoSEQ multiplex PCR; TCRdb lists only in-frame clones, some missing. V and J calls and clone size follow that table, whereas D and trimming were derived from the DNA. The sample includes around 1.6 million clones, 98% of them seen just once. This clone has only a few counts. Other DNA sequences in this specimen translate into the identical CDR3. Both subsets, CD45RA+ naive and CD45RA-negative memory, were split from the CD4+ cells.

The receptor comes from a man younger than 40 in good health. V is TRBV7-9 and J is TRBJ2-5; no clear D gene. Sequences were obtained from naive CD4+ T cells sorted from blood. This sample's subset: CD45RA+ positively selected. The CDR3 region has the DNA TGTGCCAGCAGCTTACTAGAGACCCAGTACTTC. Translated, it gives CASSLLETQYF.